Below, 21 T cell receptor beta chains from the same sample are listed, as sequenced in a study of T-cell memory formation after mild COVID-19. A single record per CDR3 protein comes from TCRdb applying MiXCR to the 5' RACE reads. Of 250,000 or so distinct CDR3 sequences listed, 9.4% were seen once; the top ten hold around a fifth. Specimen: PBMCs or a T cell subset sorted from them (not recorded which). Receptors originate from a man younger than 35 who had mild COVID-19 (a few samples of this study predate the infection). Cell type and time point are not known.

The chain is built from TRBV11-3 and TRBJ1-1; weak D call: TRBD1 (5 bases). This CDR3 is 12 amino acids long. Germline lookup yields CDR1 SGHNT and CDR2 YENEEA. The germline V and J ends were trimmed by 1 base and 12 bases, with 12 bases remaining between them. CDR3 protein: CASSLGGGRTFF. CDR3 coding DNA: TGTGCCAGCAGCTTAGGTGGGGGTAGGACTTTCTTT.

As for this clonotype: The junction does not match germline at one end; this may be a read error. The chain employs TRBV4-1 and TRBJ1-3; D is uncertain. Germline assignment: CDR1 MGHRA and CDR2 YSYEKL. This CDR3 contains 15 residues. CDR3 DNA: TGCGCCAGCAGCCATGGTCACAGCTCTGGAAACACAATATATTTT. Translating it yields CASSHGHSSGNTIYF.

There are a few counts of this clonotype. CDR3 DNA: TGTGCCAGCAGTCGGACAGCGATCTACGAGCAGTACTTC. As protein: CASSRTAIYEQYF. J is TRBJ2-7 and V is TRBV12-3 or TRBV12-4; possibly TRBD1 for D (6 bases). The CDR3 length is 13 residues. With 5 bases removed from V and 3 bases from J, the gap between germline ends came to 11 bases.

The chain carries TRBV4-3 and TRBJ2-1; 9 bases are shared with TRBD2. The ends lost 0 bases at V and 6 bases at J; junction bases unmatched: 6. Germline loops: CDR1 LGHNA, CDR2 YSLEER. This CDR3 comprises 16 residues. CDR3 residues: CASSQDFSGGSNEQFF. The CDR3 region has the DNA TGCGCCAGCAGCCAAGATTTTAGCGGGGGTTCCAATGAGCAGTTCTTC.

This clonotype showed up many times. The chain is built from TRBV7-9 and TRBJ2-7; a possible D gene is TRBD2 (6 bases). Germline V gives CDR1 SEHNR, CDR2 FQNEAQ (reference sequence). The V and J ends lost 0 bases and 6 bases respectively, with 6 bases between them. This CDR3 comprises 12 residues. The CDR3 sequence: CASSLAGGEQYV. CDR3 bases: TGTGCCAGCAGCTTAGCGGGAGGCGAGCAGTACGTC.

This clonotype has just a few counts. The chain links TRBV6-1 to TRBJ2-6, with D unresolved. This CDR3 contains 15 residues. The germline gives CDR1 MNHNS, CDR2 SASEGT. V was shortened by 3 bases and J by 0 bases, with 6 bases between the two germline ends. The CDR3 is CASSEKYSGANVLTF. CDR3 DNA sequence: TGTGCCAGCAGTGAGAAATACTCTGGGGCCAACGTCCTGACTTTC.

The chain recombines TRBV20-1 with TRBJ2-7; a possible D gene is TRBD1 (6 bases). CDR3 size: 11 residues. The V gene's germline CDR1 is DFQATT and CDR2 SNEGSKA (reference sequence). The ends were cut back, 6 bases at V and 6 bases at J, with 12 bases in the middle. The CDR3 reads CSARTVFEQYF. For the CDR3, the DNA is TGCAGTGCGAGGACAGTTTTCGAGCAGTACTTC.

The V and J genes are TRBV20-1 and TRBJ2-3; 7 bases are shared with TRBD2. In germline, CDR1 is DFQATT, CDR2 SNEGSKA (reference sequence). Germline trimming cut 3 bases from V and 0 bases from J; bases unmatched to any gene: 6. The CDR3 covers 15 residues. CDR3 residues: CSASGGGPSTDTQYF. CDR3 sequence (DNA): TGCAGTGCTAGCGGCGGGGGACCTAGCACAGATACGCAGTATTTT.

This clonotype has ten or more counts. The rearrangement uses TRBV6-6 and TRBJ2-5; possible D gene TRBD1, 6 bases. Trimming stripped 6 bases from V and 1 base from J, with 18 bases between. In germline, CDR1 is MNHNY, CDR2 SVGAGI (reference sequence). The CDR3 extends over 16 amino acids. CDR3 in DNA: TGTGCCAGCAGAAAATACAGGGAACAATTCCAAGAGACCCAGTACTTC. This sequence encodes CASRKYREQFQETQYF.

This clonotype was seen at least ten times. The V call is TRBV7-2, the J call TRBJ1-5; 8 nucleotides align to TRBD1. V lost 5 bases, J lost 7 bases, and 7 bases stayed unmatched. The length of the CDR3 is 14 residues. In germline, CDR1 is SGHTA, CDR2 FQGNSA. For the CDR3, the DNA is TGTGCCAGCAGCGCTCAGGGGGCAGGCCAGCCCCAGCATTTT. Encoded protein: CASSAQGAGQPQHF.

This clonotype occurred a few times. The chain joins TRBV7-6 to TRBJ2-7; D is uncertain. Germline CDR1 is SGHVS and CDR2 is FNYEAQ. This CDR3 has 12 residues. Deletions cut 5 bases from V and 6 bases from J, with 11 bases between. The CDR3 sequence: CASSALETEQYF. The CDR3 nucleotides read TGTGCCAGCAGCGCCCTCGAGACCGAGCAGTACTTC. The full variable domain, rest sourced from reference TRBV7-6 and TRBJ2-7, is GAGVSQSPRYKVTKRGQDVALRCDPISGHVSLYWYRQALGQGPEFLTYFNYEAQQDKSGLPNDRFSAERPEGSISTLTIQRTEQRDSAMYRCASSALETEQYFGPGTRLTVT.

This clonotype appeared many times. The genes are TRBV2 and TRBJ2-7; weak D call: TRBD2 (6 bases). The CDR3 contains 15 residues. The germline gives CDR1 SNHLY, CDR2 FYNNEI. V was shortened by 5 bases and J by 0 bases, with 14 bases between the two germline ends. CDR3 residues: CASSSGLTSSYEQYV. CDR3 DNA sequence: TGTGCCAGCAGTTCGGGACTTACGAGCTCCTACGAGCAGTACGTC.

The rearrangement links TRBV18 to TRBJ1-2, with D perhaps matching TRBD1 (5 bases). CDR1 is KGHSH and CDR2 is LQKENI in the germline V gene. With 3 bases removed from V and 0 bases from J, the gap between germline ends came to 17 bases. The CDR3 extends over 17 amino acids. The DNA for the CDR3 is TGTGCCAGCTCACCCCAAAATGACAGAGGAGCTAACTATGGCTACACCTTC. This gives the protein CASSPQNDRGANYGYTF.

The rearrangement uses TRBV5-1 and TRBJ2-1; D remains ambiguous. V was pared by 2 bases and J by 2 bases, with 14 bases between. The CDR3 is 16 residues long. Germline V gene lookup returns CDR1 SGHRS and CDR2 YFSETQ. The CDR3: CASSLVQSDAYNEQFF. CDR3 coding DNA: TGCGCCAGCAGCTTAGTTCAGAGCGATGCCTACAATGAGCAGTTCTTC.

The J gene is TRBJ2-7, the V gene TRBV4-1, with D perhaps matching TRBD1 or TRBD2 (5 bases each). There are 15 residues in the CDR3. Looked up from germline, CDR1 is MGHRA and CDR2 is YSYEKL. The V gene lost 1 base and the J gene lost 1 base, with 11 bases spanning the gap. Here the CDR3 reads CASSQVFEGSYEQYV. The CDR3 DNA reads TGCGCCAGCAGCCAAGTATTCGAGGGGTCCTACGAGCAGTACGTC.

The table lists this clonotype with a few counts. This chain connects TRBV11-2 to TRBJ1-1, with D uncertain. V lost 0 bases and J lost 8, with 10 bases in between. The CDR3 is 13 amino acids. In germline, CDR1 is SGHAT, CDR2 FQNNGV. The CDR3 nucleotides read TGTGCCAGCAGCTTAGAAGGCAGCGGGGAAGCTTTCTTT. It specifies CASSLEGSGEAFF.

There are a few counts of this clonotype. This chain joins TRBV18 and TRBJ1-5; 8 nucleotides align to TRBD1. The CDR3 length is 15 residues. Trimming took 5 bases from V and 5 from J; bases not matched to a gene: 8. Germline-derived CDR1 and CDR2 are KGHSH and LQKENI. CDR3 sequence (DNA): TGTGCCAGCTCAATACAGGGGGGAAGTTATCAGCCCCAGCATTTT. It encodes CASSIQGGSYQPQHF.

In this sample, this clonotype turned up a few times. J is TRBJ2-3 and V is TRBV6-5, with D maybe TRBD2 (5 bases). Germline V gene lookup returns CDR1 MNHEY and CDR2 SVGAGI. With 6 bases removed from V and 2 bases from J, the gap between germline ends came to 12 bases. The CDR3 is made up of 14 amino acids. CDR3 DNA: TGTGCCAGCAGCTCTCGGAGGTTCACAGATACGCAGTATTTT. Translating it yields CASSSRRFTDTQYF.

This clonotype was observed a handful of times. This chain links TRBV5-1 with TRBJ1-1, with 11 nucleotides matching TRBD1. In germline, CDR1 is SGHRS, CDR2 YFSETQ. The CDR3 runs to 13 residues. The ends lost 3 bases at V and 10 bases at J; junction bases unmatched: 5. CDR3 protein: CASSWGQGVGAFF. The CDR3 DNA reads TGCGCCAGCAGCTGGGGACAGGGGGTTGGAGCTTTCTTT. The full variable domain, with the rest looked up from reference TRBV5-1 and TRBJ1-1, is KAGVTQTPRYLIKTRGQQVTLSCSPISGHRSVSWYQQTPGQGLQFLFEYFSETQRNKGNFPGRFSGRQFSNSRSEMNVSTLELGDSALYLCASSWGQGVGAFFGQGTRLTVV.

This clonotype was seen a few times. The chain joins TRBV27 to TRBJ2-7; no reliable D call. CDR3 size: 11 residues. V shed 8 bases and J shed 6 bases, with 11 bases lying between them. Germline lookup yields CDR1 MNHEY and CDR2 SMNVEV (reference sequence). Here the CDR3 reads CASHLGGEQYF. CDR3 bases: TGTGCCAGCCACTTAGGCGGCGAGCAGTACTTC.

The chain uses TRBV7-9 and TRBJ1-2; 10 bases line up with TRBD1. Germline V gives CDR1 SEHNR, CDR2 FQNEAQ (reference sequence). V dropped 6 bases and J dropped 4; count of bases not matched to a gene: 5. The CDR3 extends over 14 amino acids. DNA of the CDR3: TGTGCCAGCAGGGGACAGGGGATCAGCTATGGCTACACCTTC. It codes for CASRGQGISYGYTF.